This T cell receptor beta chain emerged from a study of OX40 agonist ivuxolimab in advanced cancers. Study details: The patients got ivuxolimab, which is an agonistic anti-OX40 (CD134) antibody. Under the entry rules, prior anti-PD-1, anti-PD-L1 or anti-CTLA-4 therapy was allowed, and 40% had some. Points from the study as a whole: Undetermined was the antigen specificity of the expanded peripheral T cells.

V was cut by 2 bases and J by 4 bases, with 10 bases left in between. Germline CDR1 reads SGHTA; CDR2 reads FQGNSA. The CDR3 extends over 14 amino acids. Details on this clone: No antigen is known for it.

TCRdb keeps only in-frame clones here, not all; method: immunoSEQ multiplex PCR. This table holds 82,000 or so clones, roughly nine tenths found once. This chain connects TRBV7-2 to TRBJ2-3, with D perhaps being TRBD1 or TRBD2 (5 bases each). This sample comprised CD4+ or CD8+ T cells sorted from blood, obtained in a trial of the OX40 agonist ivuxolimab. This sequence originates from an adult with an advanced solid tumor such as melanoma, head and neck, liver or kidney cancer. The CDR3 coding sequence is TGTGCCAGCAGCTTATCAGGGACCGCAGATACGCAGTATTTT. The encoded protein is CASSLSGTADTQYF.